Presented here are 15 T cell receptor beta chains from one specimen sequenced in a study of T cell responses to AZD1222 COVID-19 vaccine. Generated by immunoSEQ multiplex PCR, the TCRdb table keeps only in-frame clones and is missing some. In the table there are over 150,000 clones, 85% to 90% of which are singletons. The material sequenced was peripheral blood, taken on day 0 of AZD1222 vaccination. These TCRs come from an adult in good health.

The V gene is TRBV28, the J gene TRBJ1-2, with no clear D. Germline lookup yields CDR1 MDHEN and CDR2 SYDVKM. This CDR3 spans 15 amino acids. Trimming left V 1 base short and J 4 bases short, with 13 bases between. The CDR3 here is CASSLFSDGGYGYTF. Written as DNA, the CDR3 is TGTGCCAGCAGTTTATTCTCCGACGGCGGCTATGGCTACACCTTC.

This chain joins TRBV5-6 and TRBJ2-7, with 8 nucleotides matching TRBD1. The J segment lost 6 bases and the V segment lost 4 bases, leaving 12 bases of the junction unmatched. Germline loops: CDR1 SGHDT, CDR2 YYEEEE. The CDR3 has 15 amino acids. CDR3 residues: CASSRNPQGAFEQYF. The DNA of the CDR3 is TGTGCCAGCAGCAGAAACCCCCAGGGGGCATTCGAGCAGTACTTC. Full variable domain (rest looked up from reference TRBV5-6 and TRBJ2-7): DAGVTQSPTHLIKTRGQQVTLRCSPKSGHDTVSWYQQALGQGPQFIFQYYEEEERQRGNFPDRFSGHQFPNYSSELNVNALLLGDSALYLCASSRNPQGAFEQYFGPGTRLTVT.

V usage is TRBV7-8 and J usage is TRBJ2-7; D tentatively fits TRBD1 or TRBD2 (5 bases each). CDR1 SGHVS and CDR2 FQNEAQ come from the germline V gene. V lost 4 bases and J lost 6, with 13 bases in between. This CDR3 has 13 residues. For the CDR3, the DNA is TGTGCCAGCAGCTCGTCTATCGGGACCGAGCAGTACTTC. Protein sequence: CASSSSIGTEQYF. The complete variable domain, with remaining parts taken from reference TRBV7-8 and TRBJ2-7, reads GAGVSQSPRYKVAKRGQDVALRCDPISGHVSLFWYQQALGQGPEFLTYFQNEAQLDKSGLPSDRFFAERPEGSVSTLKIQRTQQEDSAVYLCASSSSIGTEQYFGPGTRLTVT.

This chain links TRBV7-9 with TRBJ2-7; 7 nucleotides match TRBD1. V lost 1 base to trimming and J lost 1 base; unmatched junction nucleotides: 7. CDR1 SEHNR and CDR2 FQNEAQ come from the germline V gene (reference sequence). This CDR3 is 16 amino acids long. The CDR3 sequence is CASSLGLTGMSYEQYF. CDR3 nucleotides: TGTGCCAGCAGCTTAGGGTTGACAGGGATGTCCTACGAGCAGTACTTC.

The chain uses TRBV5-1 and TRBJ2-5; 7 positions match TRBD2. The CDR3 runs 16 residues. Losses at the gene ends were 9 bases for V and 1 base for J; bases not matched to a gene: 15. In germline, CDR1 is SGHRS, CDR2 YFSETQ. DNA for the CDR3: TGCGCCACCTTAATAGTCTGGGAGGGGAGCCAAGAGACCCAGTACTTC. Its protein product is CATLIVWEGSQETQYF.

V and J are TRBV27 and TRBJ1-6; D is unclear. The CDR3 is made up of 15 amino acids. CDR1 MNHEY and CDR2 SMNVEV come from the germline V gene (reference sequence). Trimming cost V 6 bases and J 6 bases, with 15 bases left between them. CDR3 sequence reads: CASSIARLGNSPLHF. The CDR3 coding sequence is TGTGCCAGCAGCATCGCGAGGCTAGGTAATTCACCCCTCCACTTT.

The J gene is TRBJ1-5, the V gene TRBV27; D call uncertain. V shed 4 bases and J shed 11 bases, with 15 bases lying between them. The germline V gene encodes CDR1 MNHEY and CDR2 SMNVEV (reference sequence). This CDR3 spans 13 amino acids. In nucleotides, the CDR3 is TGTGCCAGCAGTTCTCCGGGCCCCCCGGCCCAGCATTTT. Translated, it gives CASSSPGPPAQHF.

The chain combines TRBV4-3 with TRBJ1-1, with TRBD1 matching 8 bases. With 3 bases clipped from V and 3 bases from J, the junction kept 6 bases outside the gene matches. This CDR3 is 15 amino acids long. Looked up from germline, CDR1 is LGHNA and CDR2 is YSLEER. CDR3 coding DNA: TGCGCCAGCAGCCAGGTGGACAGGGCCGACACTGAAGCTTTCTTT. Protein product: CASSQVDRADTEAFF.

The chain couples TRBV7-2 to TRBJ1-5; 7 nucleotides align to TRBD1. J gave up 2 bases and V 6 bases, and 10 bases lay outside the gene matches. This CDR3 has 16 residues. Germline CDR1 is SGHTA and CDR2 is FQGNSA. CDR3 sequence (DNA): TGTGCCAGCAGGCTTAACAGGGGCGAGGGCAATCAGCCCCAGCATTTT. Its protein is CASRLNRGEGNQPQHF.

The chain uses TRBV6-5 and TRBJ2-7; either TRBD1 or TRBD2 may fit D (5 bases each). CDR3 length equals 13 residues. Trimming cost V 0 bases and J 6 bases, with 9 bases left between them. The germline V gene encodes CDR1 MNHEY and CDR2 SVGAGI. Written as DNA, the CDR3 is TGTGCCAGCAGTTACTCGGGGGAAACCGAGCAGTACTTC. Translating gives CASSYSGETEQYF.

The chain has TRBV7-2 and TRBJ2-2; maybe TRBD1 (5 bases). Trimming shortened V by 1 base and J by 0 bases, and 12 bases separated the two germline ends. In germline, CDR1 is SGHTA, CDR2 FQGNSA. The CDR3 totals 17 residues. As DNA, the CDR3 is TGTGCCAGCAGCTTAGAGGGTGGGGCCTCGAACACCGGGGAGCTGTTTTTT. The encoded protein is CASSLEGGASNTGELFF.

The rearrangement uses TRBV19 and TRBJ1-2; D call uncertain. CDR3 length: 12 residues. Germline-derived CDR1 and CDR2 are LNHDA and SQIVND (reference sequence). The V end was cut by 5 bases, the J end by 3 bases, with 7 bases between. This chain's CDR3 is CASSWDYYGYTF. The DNA for the CDR3 is TGTGCCAGTAGTTGGGATTACTATGGCTACACCTTC.

This chain connects TRBV5-1 to TRBJ1-4; D is undetermined. The length of the CDR3 is 15 residues. Trimming removed 4 bases from V and 0 bases from J, with 10 bases in between. Germline CDR1 SGHRS, CDR2 YFSETQ. The CDR3 bases are TGCGCCAGCAGCCCGTACCTGGCAACTAATGAAAAACTGTTTTTT. Translating it yields CASSPYLATNEKLFF.

The V call is TRBV6-5, the J call TRBJ2-7; TRBD1 aligns across 7 bases. This CDR3 has 14 residues. Per germline, CDR1 MNHEY and CDR2 SVGAGI. Trimming removed 6 bases from V and 3 bases from J; junction bases left unmatched: 8. The CDR3 bases are TGTGCCAGCAGGCGCCGGGACAGCGTCTACGAGCAGTACTTC. It encodes CASRRRDSVYEQYF.

The genes are TRBV6-5 and TRBJ1-5; D uncertain. This CDR3 contains 15 residues. V was cut by 6 bases and J by 2 bases, with 14 bases left in between. CDR1 is MNHEY, CDR2 SVGAGI, per germline. The DNA of the CDR3 is TGTGCCAGCAGGACGTCGGTGGGAGGCAATCAGCCCCAGCATTTT. This gives the protein CASRTSVGGNQPQHF.